This record covers a single TCR beta chain. Its antigen is not known. The data are from a study of healthy donors' naive CD4 and CD8 T cells. Study details: Three donor age groups were sampled: 20-25, 40-50 and 60-70 years; half female. Study observations and caveats: CDR3 charge plus V and J genes appeared to account for about 13% of CD4/CD8 variance. Positive CDR3 charge linked to CD4+ cells, negative to CD8+ cells.

A linear amplification protocol produced the TCR libraries from roughly 0.5 ug of total RNA. TCRdb recomputed calls from the reads with MiXCR, one row per CDR3 protein. In the table there are approximately 180,000 distinct CDR3 sequences, 65% to 75% of which are singletons. Naive CD4+ cells were sorted as CD4+CD8-CD45RO-CD45RA+; naive CD8+ as CD8+CD4-CD45RA+CD27bright. The germline CDR1 and CDR2 sequences are MNHEY and SVGEGT. This CDR3 contains 14 residues. The V gene lost 4 bases and the J gene lost 3 bases, with 13 bases spanning the gap. Specimen: naive CD4+ and CD8+ T cells sorted from blood, pooled from several donors. The receptor was isolated from a pool of human donors in good health; the sample pools cells from several healthy donors. The chain uses TRBV6-2 or TRBV6-3 and TRBJ2-7; D remains unclear. The CDR3 is CASSSLWGSYEQYF. CDR3 bases: TGTGCCAGCAGTTCCCTTTGGGGTAGCTACGAGCAGTACTTC.